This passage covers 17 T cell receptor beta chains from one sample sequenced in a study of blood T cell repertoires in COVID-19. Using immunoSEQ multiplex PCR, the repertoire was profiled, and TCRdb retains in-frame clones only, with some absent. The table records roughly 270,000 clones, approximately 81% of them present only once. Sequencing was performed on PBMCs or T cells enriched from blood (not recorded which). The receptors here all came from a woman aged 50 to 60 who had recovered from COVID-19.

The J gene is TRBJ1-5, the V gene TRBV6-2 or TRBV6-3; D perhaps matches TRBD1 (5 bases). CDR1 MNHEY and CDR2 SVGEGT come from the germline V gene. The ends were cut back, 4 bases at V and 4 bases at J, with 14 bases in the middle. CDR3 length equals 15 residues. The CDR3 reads CASSWWGDRNQPQHF. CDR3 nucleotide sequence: TGTGCCAGCAGTTGGTGGGGGGATCGGAATCAGCCCCAGCATTTT.

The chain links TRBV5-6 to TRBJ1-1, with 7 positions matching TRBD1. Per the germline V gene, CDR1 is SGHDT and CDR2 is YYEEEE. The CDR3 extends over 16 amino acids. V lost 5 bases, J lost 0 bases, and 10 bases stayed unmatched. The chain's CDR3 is CASSYGYRGVNTEAFF. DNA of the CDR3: TGTGCCAGCAGTTACGGCTACAGGGGCGTGAACACTGAAGCTTTCTTT.

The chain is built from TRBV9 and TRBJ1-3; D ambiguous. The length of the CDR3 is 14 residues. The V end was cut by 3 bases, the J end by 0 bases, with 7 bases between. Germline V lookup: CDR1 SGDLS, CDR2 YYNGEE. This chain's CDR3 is CASSGGNSGNTIYF. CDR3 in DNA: TGTGCCAGCAGCGGCGGGAACTCTGGAAACACCATATATTTT. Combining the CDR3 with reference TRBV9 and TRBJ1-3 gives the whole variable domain DSGVTQTPKHLITATGQRVTLRCSPRSGDLSVYWYQQSLDQGLQFLIQYYNGEERAKGNILERFSAQQFPDLHSELNLSSLELGDSALYFCASSGGNSGNTIYFGEGSWLTVV.

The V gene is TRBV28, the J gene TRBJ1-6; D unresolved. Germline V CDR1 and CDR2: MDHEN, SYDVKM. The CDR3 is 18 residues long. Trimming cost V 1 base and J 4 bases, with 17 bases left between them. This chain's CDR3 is CASSLSNGLGSYNSPLHF. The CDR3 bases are TGTGCCAGCAGTTTATCCAATGGTCTGGGCAGTTATAATTCACCCCTCCACTTT. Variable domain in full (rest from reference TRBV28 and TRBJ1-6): DVKVTQSSRYLVKRTGEKVFLECVQDMDHENMFWYRQDPGLGLRLIYFSYDVKMKEKGDIPEGYSVSREKKERFSLILESASTNQTSMYLCASSLSNGLGSYNSPLHFGNGTRLTVT.

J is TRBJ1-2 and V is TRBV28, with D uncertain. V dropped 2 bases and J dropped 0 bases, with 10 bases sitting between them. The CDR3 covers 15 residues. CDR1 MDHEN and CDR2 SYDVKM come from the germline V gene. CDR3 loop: CASSLAGVPNYGYTF. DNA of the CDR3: TGTGCCAGCAGTTTAGCCGGTGTACCTAACTATGGCTACACCTTC.

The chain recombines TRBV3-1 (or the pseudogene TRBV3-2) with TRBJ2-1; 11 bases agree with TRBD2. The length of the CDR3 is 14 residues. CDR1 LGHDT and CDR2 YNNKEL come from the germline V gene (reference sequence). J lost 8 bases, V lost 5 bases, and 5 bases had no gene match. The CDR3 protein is CASSSLAGGHEQFF. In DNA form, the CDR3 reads TGTGCCAGCAGCTCTCTAGCGGGAGGTCATGAGCAGTTCTTC.

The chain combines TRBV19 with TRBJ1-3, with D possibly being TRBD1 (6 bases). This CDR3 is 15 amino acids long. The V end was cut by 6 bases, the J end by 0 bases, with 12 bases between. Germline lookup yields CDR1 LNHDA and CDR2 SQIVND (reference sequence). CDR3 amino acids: CASRTGHFSGNTIYF. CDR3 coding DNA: TGTGCCAGTAGGACGGGACACTTCTCTGGAAACACCATATATTTT.

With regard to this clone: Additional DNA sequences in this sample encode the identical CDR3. The chain's CDR3 is CASSQDLTGNQPQHF. The CDR3 DNA sequence: TGTGCCAGCAGCCAAGATCTTACAGGGAATCAGCCCCAGCATTTT. The chain links TRBV3-1 (or the pseudogene TRBV3-2) to TRBJ1-5; D perhaps matches TRBD1 (6 bases). This CDR3 is built from 15 residues. The germline V gene encodes CDR1 LGHDT and CDR2 YNNKEL (reference sequence). V lost 0 bases and J lost 4, with 10 bases in between.

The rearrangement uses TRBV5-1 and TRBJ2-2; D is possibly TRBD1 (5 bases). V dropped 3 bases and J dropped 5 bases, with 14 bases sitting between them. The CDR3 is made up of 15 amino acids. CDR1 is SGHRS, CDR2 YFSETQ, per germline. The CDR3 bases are TGCGCCAGCAGCTCAGGGATAATACAGACCGGGGAGCTGTTTTTT. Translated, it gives CASSSGIIQTGELFF.

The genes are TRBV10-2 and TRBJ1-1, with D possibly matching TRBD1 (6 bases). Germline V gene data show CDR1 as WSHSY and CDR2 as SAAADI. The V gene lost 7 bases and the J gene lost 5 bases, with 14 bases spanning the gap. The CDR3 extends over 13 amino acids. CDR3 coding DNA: TGCGCCAGCACCCCAATACAGGGAACTGAAGCTTTCTTT. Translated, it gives CASTPIQGTEAFF.

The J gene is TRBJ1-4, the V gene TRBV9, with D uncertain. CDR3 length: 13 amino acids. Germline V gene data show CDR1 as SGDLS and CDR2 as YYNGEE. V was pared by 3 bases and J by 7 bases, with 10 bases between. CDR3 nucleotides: TGTGCCAGCAGCGCCGGTCTCGGTGAAAAACTGTTTTTT. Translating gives CASSAGLGEKLFF.

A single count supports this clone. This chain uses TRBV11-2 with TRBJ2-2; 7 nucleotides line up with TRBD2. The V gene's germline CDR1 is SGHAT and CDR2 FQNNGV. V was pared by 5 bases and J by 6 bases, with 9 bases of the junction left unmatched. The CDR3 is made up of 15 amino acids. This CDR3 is CASSGEEREAGELFF. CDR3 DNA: TGTGCCAGCAGCGGGGAAGAGCGGGAAGCCGGGGAGCTGTTTTTT.

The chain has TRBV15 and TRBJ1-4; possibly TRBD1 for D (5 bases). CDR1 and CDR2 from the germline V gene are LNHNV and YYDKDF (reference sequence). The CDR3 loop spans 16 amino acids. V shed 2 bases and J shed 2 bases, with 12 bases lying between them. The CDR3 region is CATSRQGRITNEKLFF. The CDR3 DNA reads TGTGCCACCAGCAGACAGGGTAGAATCACTAATGAAAAACTGTTTTTT.

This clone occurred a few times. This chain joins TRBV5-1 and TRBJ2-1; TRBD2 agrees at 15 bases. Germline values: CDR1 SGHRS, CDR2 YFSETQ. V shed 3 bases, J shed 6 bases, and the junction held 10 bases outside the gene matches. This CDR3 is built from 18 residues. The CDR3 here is CASSSFGGLAGGVNEQFF. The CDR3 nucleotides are TGCGCCAGCAGCTCGTTTGGGGGACTAGCGGGAGGAGTCAATGAGCAGTTCTTC.

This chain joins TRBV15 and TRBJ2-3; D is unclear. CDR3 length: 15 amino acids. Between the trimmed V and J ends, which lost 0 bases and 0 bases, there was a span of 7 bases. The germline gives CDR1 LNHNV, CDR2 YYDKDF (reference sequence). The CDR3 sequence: CATSRDRPSTDTQYF. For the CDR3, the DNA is TGTGCCACCAGCAGAGACAGGCCAAGCACAGATACGCAGTATTTT.

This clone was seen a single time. CDR3 region: CSASASGRHTQYF. In DNA, the CDR3 is TGCAGTGCTAGTGCGAGCGGGAGGCATACGCAGTATTTT. The chain has TRBV20-1 and TRBJ2-3, with TRBD2 matching 9 bases. The germline CDR1 and CDR2 sequences are DFQATT and SNEGSKA (reference sequence). With V trimmed by 3 bases and J by 7 bases, 5 bases remained unmatched. The CDR3 runs to 13 residues.

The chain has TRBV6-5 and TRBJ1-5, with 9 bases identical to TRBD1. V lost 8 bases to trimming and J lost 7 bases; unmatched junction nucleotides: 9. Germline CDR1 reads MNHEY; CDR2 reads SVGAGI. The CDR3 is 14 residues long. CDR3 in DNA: TGTGCCAGCGGACAACAGGGGGCGGAACAGCCCCAGCATTTT. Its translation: CASGQQGAEQPQHF.